Below, one T cell receptor (beta chain) is given with its context. Its antigen remains undetermined. Base qualities are not recorded, but no much larger clone differs from it by a single base. The data were obtained in a study of Ad26.COV2.S vaccination and SARS-CoV-2 variants (dated by TCRdb to the early 2020s). For context, the study as a whole: Vaccine-arm donors were drawn from COV1001, a multicentre, randomized, double-blind, placebo-controlled phase I-IIa trial of Ad26.COV2.S in healthy adults. Ad26.COV2.S was administered intramuscularly at 5 x 10^10 or 1 x 10^11 viral particles, either as a single shot or as two shots given 56 days apart. TCRbeta repertoire sequencing served as the tool for gauging how specific and how broad the SARS-CoV-2-reactive T cell receptors were following Ad26.COV2.S vaccination. The TCR-sequenced set comprised about 32 samples: about 19 Ad26.COV2.S vaccine recipients, 5 placebo recipients and 8 SARS-CoV-2 convalescent individuals. Trial participants were randomized into five groups of five, in which low-dose or high-dose Ad26.COV2.S was given once or twice, or placebo was given on both occasions. Investigators did not know the trial group allocation while performing experiments and assessing outcomes.

The immunoSEQ Assay was used to sequence TCRbeta CDR3 regions. After extraction, genomic DNA underwent amplification by bias-controlled multiplex PCR, followed by high-throughput sequencing. Per the original workflow: To quantify the absolute abundance of each unique TCRbeta CDR3 region, sequences were collapsed and filtered. T cell fraction was estimated by normalizing TCRbeta template counts to usable DNA, with usable DNA measured through amplification of reference genes found in all nucleated cells. Repertoire TCRs were annotated as SARS-CoV-2-specific when V gene, CDR3 amino acid sequence and J gene were exactly matched to a known reactive TCR set. The reference SARS-CoV-2 TCR set was derived from MIRA and filtered for enrichment in COVID-19-positive ImmuneCODE repertoires, a step that removed public or cross-reactive TCRs. Based on the MIRA antigens, annotated TCRs were further analysed at the level of specific ORF or position within ORF. Breadth was defined as annotated unique rearrangements over total unique productive rearrangements; depth was the summed frequency of those rearrangements. Two-sided Wilcoxon rank-sum tests were used to compare TCR breadth between groups. TCRdb re-hosts the immuneACCESS table, in-frame sequences only. Its copies lack some clones; in the studies checked, an unresolved V gene accounts for under half of them, and the cause for the rest is not known. V and J calls and clone size are as listed in that table; D and trimming were resolved from the DNA. Here the sample has about 350,000 clones; about nine tenths occur a single time. The biggest ten clones account for 3.4% of the sample.

The sample's treatment or condition label is to be understood as: around 19 received Ad26.COV2.S at low or high dose, single or two shots; 5 received placebo; per-sample allocation not given. Repertoires of vaccine and placebo recipients were sequenced from samples taken on day 63 after the first injection. Between 29 July and 7 August 2020, Cohort 1b enrolled around 25 adults aged 18-55 years at one site in Boston, USA. Ad26.COV2.S was a replication-incompetent adenovirus type 26 vector expressing a prefusion-stabilized SARS-CoV-2 spike protein from the original Wuhan strain. Looking up the germline V gene (reference sequence) yields CDR1 SEHNR and CDR2 FQNEAQ. Between the V and J ends, shortened by 5 bases and 0 bases respectively, the junction contains 11 bases. From its cysteine to its phenylalanine, the CDR3 spans 15 amino acids. Of all the DNA, just the CDR3 is kept, 45 bases in frame from base 1.

The paper's findings and limits, for the study overall: Substantial breadth of spike-specific CD8+ and CD4+ T cell responses was reported after vaccination. According to the authors, total T cell responses may have been underestimated by the TCR breadth and depth analyses. The study was not powered for comparison of responses between vaccine doses or regimens. Spike-specific TCR breadth was higher in Ad26.COV2.S recipients than in placebo recipients (P = 0.0014). Comparable non-spike TCR breadth was observed between vaccine and placebo recipients, consistent with only spike being contained in the vaccine.

The sample in question was peripheral blood, obtained in a trial of Ad26.COV2.S vaccine versus placebo. This TCR was sampled from a person aged 18 to 59 who received the Ad26.COV2.S COVID-19 vaccine or a placebo. In this chain, TRBV7-9 is recombined with TRBJ1-3; the D gene is possibly TRBD1, with 5 bases matching. The CDR3 region has the sequence CASSTGRSSGNTIYF. Read as DNA, the sequence is TGTGCCAGCAGCACGGGACGCAGCTCTGGAAACACCATATATTTT.